This TCR beta chain was observed in a study of beta chain features in type 1 diabetes. Comment on this clone: The antigen remains undetermined.

General study results and limits: Type 1 diabetes patients showed a moderate but significant shortening of TCRB CDR3s in all four CD4+ subsets.

cDNA synthesis used the whole RNA isolate, giving expressed TCRB sequences. The repertoire was sequenced with immunoSEQ multiplex PCR; TCRdb's copy has only in-frame clones and lacks some. The table lists more than 120,000 clones, 10% to 15% of them singletons. The sequence was collected from a man between 18 and 35 years old with type 1 diabetes. Material for sequencing was central memory CD4+ T cells from blood.

The CDR3 nucleotides are TGTGCCAGCAGCTCAGTCGGGGGGGTAGGCTACGAGCAGTACTTC. Translated: CASSSVGGVGYEQYF. The chain joins TRBV7-8 to TRBJ2-7; 8 bases map to TRBD2. Germline V lookup: CDR1 SGHVS, CDR2 FQNEAQ. The CDR3 covers 15 residues. V was pared by 4 bases and J by 3 bases, with 8 bases of the junction left unmatched.